One T cell receptor (beta chain) is described in this entry. This CDR3 has 17 residues. Germline trimming cut 2 bases from V and 5 bases from J; bases unmatched to any gene: 8. Germline V gene sequence: CDR1 SNHLY, CDR2 FYNNEI. Original analysis: Amplification of reference gene primers was used by the study to estimate nucleated cell counts. TCRdb keeps only in-frame clones here, not all; method: immunoSEQ multiplex PCR. V, J and clone size reflect that table, while D and trimming were determined from the DNA. The data show roughly 250,000 clones, around 84% seen once. These data come from a study of blood T cell repertoires in COVID-19. Study context: The origin of the acute and convalescent COVID-19 samples was the United States, Italy and Spain. In each case, the material was cDNA or gDNA derived from T cells, B-cell-depleted T cells, or PBMCs.

This clonotype was sampled from a man between 35 and 55 years old with acute or convalescent COVID-19. The chain has TRBV2 and TRBJ1-6; 8 nucleotides line up with TRBD1. The sample consisted of peripheral blood. The chain's CDR3 is CASSERRQGANNSPLHF. CDR3 nucleotide sequence: TGTGCCAGCAGTGAAAGGCGGCAGGGGGCGAATAATTCACCCCTCCACTTT. The complete variable domain, with remaining parts taken from reference TRBV2 and TRBJ1-6, reads EPEVTQTPSHQVTQMGQEVILRCVPISNHLYFYWYRQILGQKVEFLVSFYNNEISEKSEIFDDQFSVERPDGSNFTLKIRSTKLEDSAMYFCASSERRQGANNSPLHFGNGTRLTVT.